This TCR beta chain was sequenced in a study of T-cell reconstitution after alpha-beta-depleted transplantation in children. This clonotype was detected many times. Germline V gene sequence: CDR1 ENHRY, CDR2 SYGVKD. The CDR3 is made up of 17 amino acids. TCRbeta library construction was performed incorporating unique molecular identifiers. TCRdb ran MiXCR on the PCR reads and lists one entry per CDR3 protein. The sample lists hundreds of thousands of distinct CDR3 sequences; roughly 23% were seen once. The sample in question was PBMCs, obtained before TCRalphabeta/CD19-depleted stem cell transplant. This sequence was found in a girl under 10 years old with Fanconi anemia, due to receive a stem cell transplant. The chain carries TRBV10-3 and TRBJ2-5, with a tentative D call TRBD1 (5 bases). The DNA of the CDR3 is TGTGCTTCTGCAGCCTCCAGATTCCCAGGGTATCAAGAGACCCAGTACTTC. Protein sequence: CASAASRFPGYQETQYF.